Following are 22 T cell receptor beta chains from one sample sequenced in a study of T cell responses to AZD1222 COVID-19 vaccine. Some clones are missing from TCRdb's copy, which holds only in-frame ones; the method was immunoSEQ multiplex PCR. The data contain more than 95,000 clones, over 90% of them singletons. The specimen comprised peripheral blood, sampled on day 0 of AZD1222 vaccination. The receptors were sampled from an adult in good health.

The J gene is TRBJ1-2, the V gene TRBV6-5, with 7 bases lining up with TRBD1. CDR1 and CDR2 (germline): MNHEY, SVGAGI. V lost 6 bases and J lost 0; bases outside the gene matches: 7. This CDR3 contains 15 residues. The CDR3 protein is CASSAGTDANYGYTF. CDR3 DNA sequence: TGTGCCAGCAGCGCCGGGACAGATGCTAACTATGGCTACACCTTC.

The chain is built from TRBV7-3 and TRBJ2-3; 7 bases map to TRBD2. The CDR3 contains 19 residues. V trimming: 2 bases; J trimming: 0 bases; junction bases outside the gene matches: 14. Germline-derived CDR1 and CDR2 are SGHTA and FQGTGA. The CDR3 bases are TGTGCCAGCAGCTTATACGATGCTAGCGGAGATCCTAGCACAGATACGCAGTATTTT. Amino acids: CASSLYDASGDPSTDTQYF.

This clone is a singleton in its sample. V usage is TRBV2 and J usage is TRBJ1-2, with unresolved D. Trimming stripped 7 bases from V and 6 bases from J, with 21 bases between. Germline assignment: CDR1 SNHLY and CDR2 FYNNEI. This CDR3 is 15 amino acids long. The CDR3 reads CASTPREIVGHGYTF. The CDR3 region has the DNA TGTGCCAGCACCCCGCGTGAAATAGTGGGTCATGGCTACACCTTC.

The chain couples TRBV5-4 to TRBJ2-7; 8 nucleotides align to TRBD1. The CDR3 loop spans 19 amino acids. V lost 2 bases and J lost 6; bases outside the gene matches: 22. CDR1 and CDR2 (germline): SGHNT, YYREEE (reference sequence). The CDR3 DNA is TGTGCCAGCAGCTTTTCCCTTAGGCAGGGGGCCAAGGATGGGTCCGAGCAGTACTTC. Residues: CASSFSLRQGAKDGSEQYF. Using reference TRBV5-4 and TRBJ2-7 for the parts outside the CDR3, the full variable domain is ETGVTQSPTHLIKTRGQQVTLRCSSQSGHNTVSWYQQALGQGPQFIFQYYREEENGRGNFPPRFSGLQFPNYSSELNVNALELDDSALYLCASSFSLRQGAKDGSEQYFGPGTRLTVT.

The rearrangement links TRBV12-3 or TRBV12-4 to TRBJ1-5; perhaps TRBD1 as D (6 bases). CDR3 size: 12 residues. Trimming took 6 bases from V and 8 from J, leaving 11 bases between them. DNA for the CDR3: TGTGCCAGCAGGAGGGGGGGAGAGCCCCAGCATTTT. Translating gives CASRRGGEPQHF.

With regard to this clone: The identical CDR3 is also encoded by other nucleotide sequences in the sample. The chain has TRBV19 and TRBJ2-1; D uncertain. This CDR3 contains 12 residues. The germline gives CDR1 LNHDA, CDR2 SQIVND (reference sequence). With 8 bases removed from V and 4 bases from J, the gap between germline ends came to 9 bases. The CDR3 spells CASSPSYNEQFF. The CDR3 region has the DNA TGTGCCAGTTCGCCTTCATACAATGAGCAGTTCTTC.

The V and J genes are TRBV4-2 and TRBJ2-3, with 15 bases identical to TRBD2. The CDR3 is 16 amino acids. With V trimmed by 6 bases and J by 3 bases, 4 bases remained unmatched. The germline V gene encodes CDR1 LGHNA and CDR2 YNFKEQ. CDR3 sequence reads: CASSPGLAGGTDTQYF. CDR3 DNA sequence: TGTGCCAGCAGTCCGGGACTAGCGGGAGGAACAGATACGCAGTATTTT.

The rearrangement uses TRBV6-5 and TRBJ1-1, with unresolved D. The germline V gene has CDR1 MNHEY and CDR2 SVGAGI. The CDR3 extends over 12 amino acids. Trimming left V 6 bases short and J 5 bases short, with 10 bases between. CDR3 DNA sequence: TGTGCCAGCAGAAACCTTGAGACTGAAGCTTTCTTT. Protein product: CASRNLETEAFF.

The gene calls are TRBV24-1 and TRBJ1-4, with a weak D call TRBD1 (5 bases). Germline V gene data show CDR1 as KGHDR and CDR2 as SFDVKD. This CDR3 comprises 15 residues. V lost 6 bases and J 5 bases, leaving 15 bases between the germline ends. The CDR3 DNA follows: TGTGCCACCAGTCCCGGGAGACAGTTGAATGAAAAACTGTTTTTT. The encoded protein is CATSPGRQLNEKLFF.

The rearrangement links TRBV5-1 to TRBJ2-3, with 8 bases fitting TRBD2. V shed 1 base and J 1 base; nucleotides not matched to a gene: 2. The CDR3 runs 15 residues. Germline values: CDR1 SGHRS, CDR2 YFSETQ. The CDR3 DNA reads as TGCGCCAGCAGCTTGTCGACTAGCGGCACAGATACGCAGTATTTT. Its translation: CASSLSTSGTDTQYF.

This rearrangement joins TRBV25-1 to TRBJ2-7; no definite D call. This CDR3 contains 13 residues. The V gene lost 1 base and the J gene lost 7 bases, with 11 bases spanning the gap. CDR1 and CDR2 (germline): MGHDK, SYGVNS. CDR3 amino acids: CASSEWNMGEQYF. The CDR3 bases are TGTGCCAGCAGTGAATGGAACATGGGGGAGCAGTACTTC.

The chain links TRBV4-1 to TRBJ2-3, with 8 bases aligning to TRBD2. From germline, CDR1 is MGHRA and CDR2 YSYEKL. The CDR3 contains 17 residues. J lost 0 bases, V lost 4 bases, and 9 bases had no gene match. The CDR3: CASSPAGASGSTDTQYF. The CDR3 DNA reads TGCGCCAGCAGCCCCGCCGGGGCTAGCGGGAGCACAGATACGCAGTATTTT.

The chain uses TRBV12-3 or TRBV12-4 and TRBJ1-1; no clear D gene. The CDR3 has 11 amino acids. V was trimmed by 6 bases and J by 8 bases, leaving 10 bases between them. This CDR3 is CASRLDEEAFF. CDR3 DNA: TGTGCCAGCAGACTCGACGAGGAAGCTTTCTTT.

The CDR3 nucleotides are TGCAGCGTTCGGGACGACAGCCTGACAGATACGCAGTATTTT. It codes for CSVRDDSLTDTQYF. The rearrangement joins TRBV29-1 to TRBJ2-3; D may correspond to TRBD1 or TRBD2 (5 bases each). CDR1 is SQVTM, CDR2 ANQGSEA, per germline. The V end was cut by 5 bases, the J end by 3 bases, with 15 bases between. This CDR3 contains 14 residues.

This chain links TRBV27 with TRBJ1-2; 9 bases fit TRBD1. This CDR3 comprises 16 residues. Trimming removed 5 bases from V and 0 bases from J; junction bases left unmatched: 7. Germline values: CDR1 MNHEY, CDR2 SMNVEV (reference sequence). CDR3 loop: CASSPTWTGANYGYTF. CDR3 nucleotide sequence: TGTGCCAGCAGTCCTACCTGGACAGGGGCTAACTATGGCTACACCTTC.

The chain uses TRBV13 and TRBJ2-7; 7 bases agree with TRBD2. CDR3 length equals 13 residues. Germline trimming cut 2 bases from V and 6 bases from J; bases unmatched to any gene: 4. The germline V gene encodes CDR1 PRHDT and CDR2 FYEKMQ (reference sequence). DNA of the CDR3: TGTGCCAGCAGCTTAATGACTAGCTCCGAGCAGTACTTC. It specifies CASSLMTSSEQYF.

The chain recombines TRBV6-5 with TRBJ2-5; D tentatively fits TRBD1 or TRBD2 (5 bases each). Germline CDR1 reads MNHEY; CDR2 reads SVGAGI. V shed 0 bases and J shed 1 base, with 9 bases lying between them. CDR3 length: 15 amino acids. The CDR3 region is CASSYSGGSQETQYF. CDR3 bases: TGTGCCAGCAGTTACTCTGGGGGAAGCCAAGAGACCCAGTACTTC.

The chain has TRBV19 and TRBJ1-5; TRBD1 aligns across 10 bases. Losses at the gene ends were 7 bases for V and 9 bases for J; bases not matched to a gene: 18. Germline V lookup: CDR1 LNHDA, CDR2 SQIVND (reference sequence). The CDR3 loop spans 17 amino acids. The CDR3 region is CASNSPPGQGNPRPQHF. In nucleotides, the CDR3 is TGTGCCAGTAACTCCCCCCCGGGACAGGGGAACCCCCGGCCCCAGCATTTT.

The chain employs TRBV30 and TRBJ2-1, with D possibly TRBD2 on 5 matching bases. Trimming stripped 4 bases from V and 0 bases from J, with 13 bases between. Germline CDR1 is GTSNPN and CDR2 is SVGIG (reference sequence). This CDR3 spans 15 amino acids. Here the CDR3 reads CAWTLRRSSYNEQFF. DNA for the CDR3: TGTGCCTGGACCCTCAGGAGGAGCTCCTACAATGAGCAGTTCTTC. Full variable domain (outside the CDR3, taken from reference TRBV30 and TRBJ2-1): SQTIHQWPATLVQPVGSPLSLECTVEGTSNPNLYWYRQAAGRGLQLLFYSVGIGQISSEVPQNLSASRPQDRQFILSSKKLLLSDSGFYLCAWTLRRSSYNEQFFGPGTRLTVL.

This chain connects TRBV24-1 to TRBJ2-5; either TRBD1 or TRBD2 may fit D (5 bases each). Germline CDR1 and CDR2: KGHDR and SFDVKD. V was shortened by 10 bases and J by 5 bases, with 16 bases between the two germline ends. CDR3 size: 13 residues. CDR3 in DNA: TGTGCCACAATGGGGACGTCAGCGGAGACCCAGTACTTC. Translating gives CATMGTSAETQYF.

This clone was seen more than once but under ten times. This chain uses TRBV24-1 with TRBJ2-3; TRBD1 agrees at 9 bases. V lost 2 bases and J lost 3; bases outside the gene matches: 5. CDR3 length: 16 amino acids. Looked up from germline, CDR1 is KGHDR and CDR2 is SFDVKD. The CDR3 DNA sequence: TGTGCCACCAGTGATTGGGGACAGGGAGGGACAGATACGCAGTATTTT. This gives the protein CATSDWGQGGTDTQYF.

This chain joins TRBV3-1 (or the pseudogene TRBV3-2) and TRBJ2-7; 7 bases are shared with TRBD2. J was trimmed by 2 bases and V by 1 base; bases with no gene match: 2. Per the germline V gene, CDR1 is LGHDT and CDR2 is YNNKEL (reference sequence). CDR3 length: 14 amino acids. The CDR3 reads CASSQVGLAYEQYF. CDR3 DNA: TGTGCCAGCAGCCAAGTAGGACTAGCCTACGAGCAGTACTTC.